The 18 T cell receptor beta chains below come from one sample, sequenced in a study of blood T cell repertoires in COVID-19 (dated by TCRdb to about 2020). Library preparation used the immunoSEQ multiplex PCR assay. Held by TCRdb, this immuneACCESS table contains in-frame sequences only and omits some clones. Under half of the omission traces to an unresolved V gene where checked; the cause of the rest is unknown. This sample holds around 200,000 clones; around 87% were observed only once. Of the sample, 7% falls within the top ten clones. Material for sequencing was peripheral blood. Source of these receptors: a woman of 80 years or more in a cohort sampled during active or convalescent COVID-19.

The chain has TRBV11-2 and TRBJ1-4, with TRBD1 matching 7 bases. The CDR3 runs to 14 residues. Germline-derived CDR1 and CDR2 are SGHAT and FQNNGV. The junction had 7 bases not matched to a gene; V was cut back by 4 bases and J by 8 bases. DNA for the CDR3: TGTGCCAGCAGCTCAGGGGGTTACAGAGAAAAACTGTTTTTT. Translating gives CASSSGGYREKLFF.

This rearrangement joins TRBV3-1 (or the pseudogene TRBV3-2) to TRBJ1-3; D remains ambiguous. This CDR3 has 14 amino acids. Between the trimmed V and J ends, which lost 2 bases and 2 bases, there was a span of 7 bases. In germline, CDR1 is LGHDT, CDR2 YNNKEL (reference sequence). CDR3 region: CASSQPGAGNTIYF. The CDR3 nucleotides are TGTGCCAGCAGCCAACCGGGAGCTGGAAACACCATATATTTT.

This sequence joins TRBV6-6 and TRBJ2-3, with TRBD1 matching 10 bases. The V and J ends lost 5 bases and 7 bases, in that order; junction bases with no gene match: 6. Per germline, CDR1 MNHNY and CDR2 SVGAGI (reference sequence). CDR3 length equals 14 residues. CDR3: CASSHRQGAYTQYF. The CDR3 nucleotides read TGTGCCAGCAGTCACCGACAGGGGGCGTATACGCAGTATTTT.

This chain links TRBV5-8 with TRBJ2-7, with 9 bases identical to TRBD1. The CDR3 sequence is 13 residues long. Trimming took 7 bases from V and 4 from J; bases not matched to a gene: 6. Per germline, CDR1 SGHTS and CDR2 YDEGEE. Here the CDR3 reads CASGRDRAYEQYF. The CDR3 coding sequence is TGTGCCAGCGGACGGGACAGGGCGTACGAGCAGTACTTC.

The rearrangement links TRBV28 to TRBJ1-2; possible D gene TRBD1, 5 bases. CDR3 length equals 15 residues. From germline, CDR1 is MDHEN and CDR2 SYDVKM. Here the CDR3 DNA reads TGTGCACTCGGAGGGGACGATCAGTTAAACTATGGCTACACCTTC. It encodes CALGGDDQLNYGYTF.

The rearrangement joins TRBV11-3 to TRBJ2-5; weak D call: TRBD1 (6 bases). The CDR3 length is 14 residues. Trimming cost V 2 bases and J 2 bases, with 9 bases left between them. Germline values: CDR1 SGHNT, CDR2 YENEEA. The CDR3 DNA follows: TGTGCCAGCAGCTTAACAGGGATTCAAGAGACCCAGTACTTC. This encodes CASSLTGIQETQYF.

V is TRBV2 and J is TRBJ2-5; D is perhaps TRBD2 (5 bases). The V end was cut by 6 bases, the J end by 3 bases, with 14 bases between. The CDR3 has 14 residues. CDR1 SNHLY and CDR2 FYNNEI come from the germline V gene. The CDR3, as DNA: TGTGCCAGCAGGGGAGACTTGAACGAAGAGACCCAGTACTTC. The encoded protein is CASRGDLNEETQYF.

V gene TRBV27 combines with J gene TRBJ1-5; possible D gene TRBD1, 5 bases. The V gene's germline CDR1 is MNHEY and CDR2 SMNVEV (reference sequence). Trimming shortened V by 4 bases and J by 2 bases, and 18 bases separated the two germline ends. The CDR3 sequence is 17 residues long. CDR3 loop: CASSSTATGGGNQPQHF. CDR3 DNA: TGTGCCAGCAGTTCAACGGCTACTGGGGGGGGCAATCAGCCCCAGCATTTT.

The chain links TRBV6-4 to TRBJ1-4; weak D call: TRBD1 (6 bases). Trimming left V 6 bases short and J 8 bases short, with 19 bases between. CDR3 length equals 15 residues. CDR1 and CDR2 from the germline V gene are MRHNA and SNTAGT. Here the CDR3 reads CASSPRGRGAEKLFF. The CDR3 nucleotides read TGTGCCAGCAGCCCGAGAGGGAGGGGGGCGGAAAAACTGTTTTTT.

This clone was detected only once. CDR3 coding DNA: TGTGCCAGCTCACCACCGGTCTCTCGAGCTGAAGCTTTCTTT. Amino acids: CASSPPVSRAEAFF. The chain links TRBV18 to TRBJ1-1; D remains unclear. The CDR3 runs to 14 residues. The V and J ends lost 0 bases and 6 bases respectively, with 11 bases between them. In germline, CDR1 is KGHSH, CDR2 LQKENI.

This clone turned up a few times. The gene calls are TRBV4-1 and TRBJ2-3; 7 bases match TRBD1. The germline CDR1 and CDR2 sequences are MGHRA and YSYEKL. V dropped 5 bases and J dropped 6; count of bases not matched to a gene: 8. This CDR3 comprises 14 residues. This CDR3 reads CASSSDRVADTQYF. The CDR3 DNA is TGCGCCAGCAGCTCCGACAGGGTGGCCGATACGCAGTATTTT.

CDR3 coding DNA: TGCGCCAGCAGGGGGATCGGGCAGGGGGTATATCAGCCCCAGCATTTT. Translated, it gives CASRGIGQGVYQPQHF. The chain has TRBV10-1 and TRBJ1-5; TRBD1 aligns across 7 bases. The CDR3 has 16 amino acids. Germline V gene data show CDR1 as WNHNN and CDR2 as SYGVQD (reference sequence). V lost 6 bases, J lost 5 bases, and 13 bases stayed unmatched.

V gene TRBV27 combines with J gene TRBJ2-6, with 11 positions matching TRBD1. J lost 1 base, V lost 6 bases, and 8 bases had no gene match. Looked up from germline, CDR1 is MNHEY and CDR2 is SMNVEV (reference sequence). The CDR3 sequence is 18 residues long. In DNA form, the CDR3 reads TGTGCCAGCAGGACCTTGGACAGGGGGCTTTCTGGGGCCAACGTCCTGACTTTC. Its protein product is CASRTLDRGLSGANVLTF.

The table lists this clone with many counts. The chain carries TRBV10-1 and TRBJ2-3, with D tentatively TRBD1 (5 bases). The length of the CDR3 is 16 residues. Trimming stripped 3 bases from V and 0 bases from J, with 13 bases between. Germline V gene data show CDR1 as WNHNN and CDR2 as SYGVQD (reference sequence). The CDR3 sequence: CASSEGVFTSTDTQYF. The CDR3, as DNA: TGCGCCAGCAGTGAAGGGGTATTTACGAGCACAGATACGCAGTATTTT.

The chain links TRBV12-3 or TRBV12-4 to TRBJ1-1, with D perhaps matching TRBD1 (6 bases). CDR3 length: 13 residues. Deletions cut 6 bases from V and 6 bases from J, with 14 bases between. The chain's CDR3 is CASRYRGGAEAFF. CDR3 coding DNA: TGTGCCAGCAGGTATAGGGGGGGCGCTGAAGCTTTCTTT.

This rearrangement joins TRBV3-1 (or the pseudogene TRBV3-2) to TRBJ2-1, with 9 nucleotides matching TRBD1. The length of the CDR3 is 15 residues. V lost 1 base, J lost 9 bases, and 7 bases stayed unmatched. Germline V gene data show CDR1 as LGHDT and CDR2 as YNNKEL (reference sequence). The CDR3 bases are TGTGCCAGCAGCCAAGGGACAGGGGATGTCGGTGAGCAGTTCTTC. This gives the protein CASSQGTGDVGEQFF.

V is TRBV2 and J is TRBJ1-2; D may be TRBD1 (5 bases). V lost 7 bases and J 0 bases, leaving 12 bases between the germline ends. CDR1 SNHLY and CDR2 FYNNEI come from the germline V gene. This CDR3 is 14 amino acids long. For the CDR3, the DNA is TGTGCCAGCATTATAGGACACACTAACTATGGCTACACCTTC. As protein: CASIIGHTNYGYTF. Drawing the rest from reference TRBV2 and TRBJ1-2, the complete variable domain is EPEVTQTPSHQVTQMGQEVILRCVPISNHLYFYWYRQILGQKVEFLVSFYNNEISEKSEIFDDQFSVERPDGSNFTLKIRSTKLEDSAMYFCASIIGHTNYGYTFGSGTRLTVV.

The V gene is TRBV3-1 (or the pseudogene TRBV3-2), the J gene TRBJ1-1, with unresolved D. Germline V lookup: CDR1 LGHDT, CDR2 YNNKEL (reference sequence). This CDR3 is built from 14 residues. Trimming took 3 bases from V and 1 from J, leaving 9 bases between them. CDR3 amino acids: CASSQKTENTEAFF. CDR3 in DNA: TGTGCCAGCAGCCAGAAAACAGAGAACACTGAAGCTTTCTTT.